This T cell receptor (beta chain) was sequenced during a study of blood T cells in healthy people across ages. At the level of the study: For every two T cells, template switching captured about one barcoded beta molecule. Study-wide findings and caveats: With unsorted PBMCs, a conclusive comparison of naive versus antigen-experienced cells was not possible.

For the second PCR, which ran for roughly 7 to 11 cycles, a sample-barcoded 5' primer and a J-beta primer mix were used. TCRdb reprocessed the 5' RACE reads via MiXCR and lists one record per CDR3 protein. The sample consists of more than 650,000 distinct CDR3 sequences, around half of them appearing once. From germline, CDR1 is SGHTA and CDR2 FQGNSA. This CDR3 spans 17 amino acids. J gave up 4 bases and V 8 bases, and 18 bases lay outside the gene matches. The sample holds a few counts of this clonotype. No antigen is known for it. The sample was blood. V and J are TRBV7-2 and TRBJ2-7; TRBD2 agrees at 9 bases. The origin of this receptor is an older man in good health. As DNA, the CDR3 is TGTGCCAGCGCCCTAGAGGTTGGAGCGGGAGGACTTTACGAGCAGTACTTC. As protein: CASALEVGAGGLYEQYF. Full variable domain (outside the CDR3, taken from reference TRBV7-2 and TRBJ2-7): GAGVSQSPSNKVTEKGKDVELRCDPISGHTALYWYRQSLGQGLEFLIYFQGNSAPDKSGLPSDRFSAERTGGSVSTLTIQRTQQEDSAVYLCASALEVGAGGLYEQYFGPGTRLTVT.